This TCR beta chain was retrieved from a study of T-cell memory formation after mild COVID-19. Study information: TCR clusters mostly belonged to single donors. Study-wide results and caveats: Cross-reactive memory appears to have joined, as suggested by some responding clones showing up in pre-infection memory. Confirmation was lacking for SARS-CoV-2 specificity of second-wave clones that peaked on day 37.

TCRdb used MiXCR to reprocess the 5' RACE reads, holding one entry per CDR3 protein. The sample consists of 580,000 or so distinct CDR3 sequences, around 15% of them appearing once. The CDR3 consists of 15 residues. Germline loops: CDR1 GTSNPN, CDR2 SVGIG (reference sequence). The germline V and J ends were trimmed by 0 bases and 5 bases, with 16 bases remaining between them. This clonotype was counted only a few times. Antigen: not known. Sequencing input: PBMCs or a T cell subset sorted from them (not recorded which). This clonotype was obtained from an adult woman who had mild COVID-19 (a few samples of this study predate the infection). Cell type and time point are not known. The chain has TRBV30 and TRBJ1-2, with D tentatively TRBD1 (6 bases). The CDR3 DNA is TGTGCCTGGAGTGTACTCTCAGGGGCCCCGTATGGCTACACCTTC. Amino acid sequence: CAWSVLSGAPYGYTF.